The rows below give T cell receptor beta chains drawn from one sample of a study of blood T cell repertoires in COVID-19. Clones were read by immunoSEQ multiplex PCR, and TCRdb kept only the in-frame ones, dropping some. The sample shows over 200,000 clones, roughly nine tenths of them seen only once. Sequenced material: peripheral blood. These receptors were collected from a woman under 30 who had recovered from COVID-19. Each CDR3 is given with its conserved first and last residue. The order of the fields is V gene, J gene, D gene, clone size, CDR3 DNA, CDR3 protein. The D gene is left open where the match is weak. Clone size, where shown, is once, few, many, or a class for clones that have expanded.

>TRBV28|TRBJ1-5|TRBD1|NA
TGTGCCAGCAGTTTTTTTGGGGGACAGGGAGGACGTCAGCCCCAGCATTTT
CASSFFGGQGGRQPQHF
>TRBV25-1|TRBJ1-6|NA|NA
TGTGCCAGCAGTGTAGCAGGGATGGGTTCACCCCTCCACTTT
CASSVAGMGSPLHF
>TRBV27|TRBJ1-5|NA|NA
TGTGCCAGCAGCCCGAATCCCGCAGGGGGCAATCAGCCCCAGCATTTT
CASSPNPAGGNQPQHF
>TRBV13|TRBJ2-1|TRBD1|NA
TGTGCCAGCAGCCCGCGAATGCAACAGGGGCCTAACTCCTACAATGAGCAGTTCTTC
CASSPRMQQGPNSYNEQFF
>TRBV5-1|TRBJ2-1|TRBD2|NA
TGCGCCAGCGGCATAGTAGCGGGAGTGCCCAGTGAGCAGTTCTTC
CASGIVAGVPSEQFF
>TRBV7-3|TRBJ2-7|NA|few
TGTGCCAGCAGCTTGACCGGGGAGAGCTCCTACGAGCAGTACTTC
CASSLTGESSYEQYF
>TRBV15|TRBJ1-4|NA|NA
TGTGCCACCAGGACAAATAGAGGGGAGGATAGTAGGGCTAATGAAAAACTGTTTTTT
CATRTNRGEDSRANEKLFF
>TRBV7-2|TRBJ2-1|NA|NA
TGTGCCAGCAGCTTAGCGCTGGCTAGTGTCAATGAGCAGTTCTTC
CASSLALASVNEQFF
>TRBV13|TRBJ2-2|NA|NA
TGTGCCAGCAGCTTAGGCGAGGTAACCGGGGAGCTGTTTTTT
CASSLGEVTGELFF
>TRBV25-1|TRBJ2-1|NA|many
TGTGCCAGCAGTGAATCCGGCAGGGATCATGAGCAGTTCTTC
CASSESGRDHEQFF
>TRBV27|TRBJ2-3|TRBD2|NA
TGTGCCAGCAGTGGGACTAGCGGGAGTGGGGATACGCAGTATTTT
CASSGTSGSGDTQYF
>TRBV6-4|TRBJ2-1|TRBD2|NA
TGTGCCAGCAGTGCCTCGAACCGACTAGCGGCCTACAATGAGCAGTTCTTC
CASSASNRLAAYNEQFF
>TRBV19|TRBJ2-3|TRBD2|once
TGTGCCAGTAGTACCCCTCGACTAGCGGGAGGGAAAGATACGCAGTATTTT
CASSTPRLAGGKDTQYF
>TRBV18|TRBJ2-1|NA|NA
TGTGCCAGCTCACCACCAAGCGGCCGGTACAATGAGCAGTTCTTC
CASSPPSGRYNEQFF
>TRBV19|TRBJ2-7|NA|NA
TGTGCCAGTAGTATAGCAGCGGGCCTCTACGAGCAGTACTTC
CASSIAAGLYEQYF
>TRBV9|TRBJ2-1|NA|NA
TGTGCCAGCAGCGTTAGTAGCGAGCAGTTCTTC
CASSVSSEQFF
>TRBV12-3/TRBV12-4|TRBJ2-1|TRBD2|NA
TGTGCCAGCAACCTAGCGGGAGACAATGAGCAGTTCTTC
CASNLAGDNEQFF
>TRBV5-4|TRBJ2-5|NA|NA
TGTGCCAGCAGCTCACTAGTGAGGGACCAAGAGACCCAGTACTTC
CASSSLVRDQETQYF